Below are 30 T cell receptor beta chains sequenced from a single sample in a study of T-cell memory formation after mild COVID-19. TCRdb reanalysed the 5' RACE reads using MiXCR and keeps one entry per CDR3 protein. Of about 400,000 distinct CDR3 sequences listed, 20% to 30% were seen once; the top ten hold around 14%. Sequencing was done on a sample of PBMCs or a T cell subset sorted from them (not recorded which). The receptors stem from an adult woman who had mild COVID-19 (a few samples of this study predate the infection). Cell type and time point are not known.

The gene calls are TRBV4-2 and TRBJ2-2; no firm D call. The CDR3 loop spans 17 amino acids. V lost 0 bases and J 2 bases, leaving 13 bases between the germline ends. Germline V CDR1 and CDR2: LGHNA, YNFKEQ. CDR3 region: CASSQEEAGSNTGELFF. CDR3 coding DNA: TGTGCCAGCAGCCAAGAGGAAGCAGGTTCAAACACCGGGGAGCTGTTTTTT.

This clonotype occurred a few times. The rearrangement links TRBV30 to TRBJ1-5; D not resolved. Trimming left V 0 bases short and J 6 bases short, with 15 bases between. Germline loops: CDR1 GTSNPN, CDR2 SVGIG (reference sequence). The CDR3 length is 15 residues. The CDR3 protein is CAWSVERVGGQPQHF. CDR3 DNA sequence: TGTGCCTGGAGTGTAGAAAGGGTGGGCGGTCAGCCCCAGCATTTT.

The chain uses TRBV4-2 and TRBJ2-3; TRBD2 matches at 11 bases. The CDR3 has 17 residues. Germline V gives CDR1 LGHNA, CDR2 YNFKEQ. V dropped 4 bases and J dropped 0; count of bases not matched to a gene: 6. The CDR3 spells CASSRQGLAASTDTQYF. In DNA form, the CDR3 reads TGTGCCAGCAGCCGACAGGGACTAGCGGCCAGCACAGATACGCAGTATTTT.

This clonotype was seen only a few times. V and J are TRBV5-5 and TRBJ1-2; maybe TRBD1 (5 bases). V gave up 2 bases and J gave up 8 bases, with 22 bases separating them. Germline V lookup: CDR1 SGHKS, CDR2 YYEKEE (reference sequence). The CDR3 loop spans 16 amino acids. The CDR3, as DNA: TGTGCCAGCAGCTTACCCTCCGGGACGGCGTCTGAAGGCTACACCTTC. It codes for CASSLPSGTASEGYTF.

This clonotype was counted a few times. The genes are TRBV14 and TRBJ2-7; TRBD1 matches at 8 bases. Germline V gene lookup returns CDR1 SGHDN and CDR2 FVKESK. Trimming took 0 bases from V and 6 from J; bases not matched to a gene: 7. This CDR3 region has 15 residues. CDR3 loop: CASSQDMTGASEQYF. The CDR3, as DNA: TGTGCCAGCAGCCAAGACATGACAGGGGCCTCCGAGCAGTACTTC. Filled out from reference TRBV14 and TRBJ2-7, the complete variable domain reads EAGVTQFPSHSVIEKGQTVTLRCDPISGHDNLYWYRRVMGKEIKFLLHFVKESKQDESGMPNNRFLAERTGGTYSTLKVQPAELEDSGVYFCASSQDMTGASEQYFGPGTRLTVT.

V usage is TRBV2 and J usage is TRBJ2-7; 7 bases align to TRBD2. J gave up 5 bases and V 3 bases, and 10 bases lay outside the gene matches. The CDR3 has 15 residues. The germline V gene has CDR1 SNHLY and CDR2 FYNNEI. CDR3 loop: CASSEAVGRENEQYF. CDR3 nucleotide sequence: TGTGCCAGCAGTGAGGCGGTAGGGAGGGAGAACGAGCAGTACTTC.

Only a few counts were recorded for this clonotype. This sequence joins TRBV3-1 and TRBJ2-7; 9 positions agree with TRBD2. The CDR3 spans 15 residues. Germline V gives CDR1 LGHDT, CDR2 YNNKEL (reference sequence). The V gene end was trimmed by 6 bases and the J gene end by 5 bases; junction bases not matched to a gene: 11. CDR3 in amino acids: CASSLGLALGDEQYF. The CDR3 DNA is TGTGCCAGCAGTTTAGGACTAGCGTTGGGAGACGAGCAGTACTTC.

This clonotype was seen ten or more times. This chain uses TRBV12-3 or TRBV12-4 with TRBJ2-3; D is unclear. The CDR3 is 14 amino acids. Trimming left V 3 bases short and J 1 base short, with 8 bases between. For the CDR3, the DNA is TGTGCCAGCAGTTTGGGCGTGGGCACAGATACGCAGTATTTT. It codes for CASSLGVGTDTQYF.

There are a few counts of this clonotype. The CDR3 DNA reads TGTGCCTGGAGTGTACGAACCTCCGGGACTAGCGGCAATGAGCAGTTCTTC. This translates into CAWSVRTSGTSGNEQFF. V usage is TRBV30 and J usage is TRBJ2-1; 11 nucleotides match TRBD2. Germline V CDR1 and CDR2: GTSNPN, SVGIG (reference sequence). The trim removed 0 bases at V and 6 bases at J, leaving 10 bases unmatched. This CDR3 region has 17 residues.

The rearrangement uses TRBV2 and TRBJ1-5; D is unclear. The CDR3 is 14 residues long. Germline loops: CDR1 SNHLY, CDR2 FYNNEI. V lost 7 bases to trimming and J lost 3 bases, with 13 bases between them. CDR3 in amino acids: CASKLAANNQPQHF. CDR3 nucleotide sequence: TGTGCCAGCAAATTGGCAGCCAACAATCAGCCCCAGCATTTT.

The V call is TRBV13, the J call TRBJ1-1; D ambiguous. This CDR3 comprises 15 residues. The ends were cut back, 3 bases at V and 0 bases at J, with 11 bases in the middle. Germline-derived CDR1 and CDR2 are PRHDT and FYEKMQ (reference sequence). The CDR3 loop is CASSFDGRMNTEAFF. The CDR3 nucleotides are TGTGCCAGCAGCTTTGATGGACGGATGAACACTGAAGCTTTCTTT.

The chain is built from TRBV24-1 and TRBJ2-3; D remains unclear. CDR1 and CDR2 from the germline V gene are KGHDR and SFDVKD. Trimming removed 3 bases at V and 4 bases at J, with 13 bases between. CDR3 length: 15 amino acids. CDR3 nucleotide sequence: TGTGCCACCAGTGATGGGTCGCAGGCCCCAGATACGCAGTATTTT. Translation: CATSDGSQAPDTQYF.

This clonotype was seen a handful of times. The V call is TRBV24-1, the J call TRBJ2-3; D is possibly TRBD1 or TRBD2 (6 bases each). Trimming removed 9 bases at V and 3 bases at J, with 27 bases between. The germline V gene has CDR1 KGHDR and CDR2 SFDVKD. This CDR3 region has 18 residues. CDR3 nucleotide sequence: TGTGCCACCTCAGGTCGGGGCCCCGGACAGACTAGAACAGATACGCAGTATTTT. Its protein is CATSGRGPGQTRTDTQYF.

This clonotype was detected a few times. The chain uses TRBV12-3 or TRBV12-4 and TRBJ1-2; D remains ambiguous. There are 11 residues in the CDR3. V lost 6 bases and J 8 bases, leaving 10 bases between the germline ends. The CDR3 nucleotides read TGTGCCAGCAGCCTTGATACAGGCTACACCTTC. Protein: CASSLDTGYTF.

This clonotype was observed a handful of times. This chain links TRBV3-1 with TRBJ2-1; TRBD2 is a possible D gene (6 bases). Trimming cost V 0 bases and J 6 bases, with 18 bases left between them. The CDR3 runs to 17 residues. Germline V gene data show CDR1 as LGHDT and CDR2 as YNNKEL (reference sequence). CDR3: CASSQEAGLARVNEQFF. The CDR3 DNA is TGTGCCAGCAGCCAAGAAGCTGGGCTAGCGAGAGTCAATGAGCAGTTCTTC.

The V gene is TRBV24-1, the J gene TRBJ2-3; D tentatively reads TRBD1 or TRBD2 (6 bases each). The CDR3 totals 16 residues. The V gene lost 1 base and the J gene lost 2 bases, with 12 bases spanning the gap. CDR1 is KGHDR, CDR2 SFDVKD, per germline. As DNA, the CDR3 is TGTGCCACCAGTGATTTTGGCGGGACAAACACAGATACGCAGTATTTT. This gives the protein CATSDFGGTNTDTQYF.

The rearrangement links TRBV7-6 to TRBJ2-2; D not resolved. This CDR3 has 14 residues. Germline V gene data show CDR1 as SGHVS and CDR2 as FNYEAQ. V was cut by 1 base and J by 3 bases, with 6 bases left in between. The CDR3 region has the DNA TGTGCCAGCAGCTTAGAGCCGGACACCGGGGAGCTGTTTTTT. It translates to CASSLEPDTGELFF.

This clonotype has just one count. CDR3 nucleotide sequence: TGTGCCAGCAGTTTACCCCCCAGGAATTGGAACACTGAAGCTTTCTTT. Translating it yields CASSLPPRNWNTEAFF. The J gene is TRBJ1-1, the V gene TRBV12-3 or TRBV12-4; D is ambiguous. The ends were cut back, 2 bases at V and 1 base at J, with 14 bases in the middle. There are 16 residues in the CDR3.

The chain couples TRBV12-3 or TRBV12-4 to TRBJ2-4; 8 bases map to TRBD2. The V and J ends lost 5 bases and 3 bases, in that order; junction bases with no gene match: 3. CDR3 length equals 14 residues. Here the CDR3 DNA reads TGTGCCAGCAGTGCCGGGAGGGGCAAAAACATTCAGTACTTC. Its translation is CASSAGRGKNIQYF.

This clonotype was seen a handful of times. This chain connects TRBV7-9 to TRBJ2-2; D gene ambiguous. The CDR3 extends over 13 amino acids. Germline lookup yields CDR1 SEHNR and CDR2 FQNEAQ (reference sequence). Trimming took off 5 bases at V and 5 bases at J, with 9 bases between the two ends. The chain's CDR3 is CASSPALTGELFF. The CDR3 region has the DNA TGTGCCAGCAGCCCGGCCCTTACCGGGGAGCTGTTTTTT. The whole variable domain, remainder taken from reference TRBV7-9 and TRBJ2-2, is DTGVSQNPRHKITKRGQNVTFRCDPISEHNRLYWYRQTLGQGPEFLTYFQNEAQLEKSRLLSDRFSAERPKGSFSTLEIQRTEQGDSAMYLCASSPALTGELFFGEGSRLTVL.

The chain uses TRBV7-3 and TRBJ2-3; 7 nucleotides agree with TRBD2. This CDR3 region has 16 residues. J gave up 3 bases and V 2 bases, and 8 bases lay outside the gene matches. Germline CDR1 SGHTA, CDR2 FQGTGA. This CDR3 reads CASSLLAGVRTDTQYF. CDR3 DNA: TGTGCCAGCAGCTTATTGGCGGGAGTTAGGACAGATACGCAGTATTTT.

The chain carries TRBV11-3 and TRBJ2-7; D could derive from TRBD1 or TRBD2 (6 bases each). The CDR3 runs 13 residues. V was shortened by 6 bases and J by 4 bases, with 13 bases between the two germline ends. CDR1 is SGHNT and CDR2 is YENEEA in the germline V gene. The CDR3 loop is CASRRGERYEQYF. The CDR3 DNA sequence: TGTGCCAGCAGAAGGGGGGAGAGATACGAGCAGTACTTC.

This rearrangement joins TRBV2 to TRBJ2-3, with TRBD2 matching over 9 bases. The V gene end was trimmed by 7 bases and the J gene end by 6 bases; junction bases not matched to a gene: 2. Germline V gene sequence: CDR1 SNHLY, CDR2 FYNNEI. The CDR3 runs 12 residues. The CDR3 spells CASKREADTQYF. CDR3 in DNA: TGTGCCAGCAAGCGGGAGGCGGATACGCAGTATTTT.

The sample holds one count of this clonotype. CDR3 DNA sequence: TGCAGTGCTACTCAGAGGGACCTAGGCACAGATACGCAGTATTTT. Its protein is CSATQRDLGTDTQYF. This chain connects TRBV20-1 to TRBJ2-3; possibly TRBD1 or TRBD2 for D (5 bases each). This CDR3 contains 15 residues. Germline-derived CDR1 and CDR2 are DFQATT and SNEGSKA (reference sequence). The ends were cut back, 4 bases at V and 1 base at J, with 15 bases in the middle.

This clonotype was found many times. This chain connects TRBV12-3 or TRBV12-4 to TRBJ2-3; D tentatively fits TRBD1 or TRBD2 (6 bases each). CDR3 length: 13 residues. The V gene lost 10 bases and the J gene lost 4 bases, with 15 bases spanning the gap. The CDR3 DNA reads TGTGCCACAAACAGGGACTTTGCAGATACGCAGTATTTT. Residues: CATNRDFADTQYF.

Ten or more counts support this clonotype. V usage is TRBV5-1 and J usage is TRBJ2-1; D unclear. Trimming removed 0 bases from V and 0 bases from J, with 4 bases in between. This CDR3 spans 14 amino acids. Germline loops: CDR1 SGHRS, CDR2 YFSETQ. CDR3 coding DNA: TGCGCCAGCAGCTTGGACGGCTCCTACAATGAGCAGTTCTTC. Its translation is CASSLDGSYNEQFF.

The chain employs TRBV4-2 and TRBJ1-2; D is possibly TRBD1 (5 bases). This CDR3 region has 18 residues. In germline, CDR1 is LGHNA, CDR2 YNFKEQ. V was shortened by 0 bases and J by 2 bases, with 19 bases between the two germline ends. CDR3 bases: TGTGCCAGCAGCCAAGATATTGGGACGACTTTACCCAACTATGGCTACACCTTC. Its translation is CASSQDIGTTLPNYGYTF.

This clonotype was observed a few times. The chain is built from TRBV11-3 and TRBJ2-7; no reliable D call. V was cut by 5 bases and J by 6 bases, with 11 bases left in between. Germline V CDR1 and CDR2: SGHNT, YENEEA. The CDR3 extends over 12 amino acids. As DNA, the CDR3 is TGTGCCAGCAGCCCTAGTTACGGCGAGCAGTACTTC. Translated, it gives CASSPSYGEQYF.

This clonotype occurred a few times. The chain employs TRBV29-1 and TRBJ2-7; tentatively, D is TRBD1 (5 bases). The CDR3 has 15 residues. Trimming shortened V by 0 bases and J by 1 base, and 13 bases separated the two germline ends. The germline V gene encodes CDR1 SQVTM and CDR2 ANQGSEA. The CDR3: CSVEEGESSSYEQYF. The CDR3 bases are TGCAGCGTTGAAGAAGGGGAATCTTCATCCTACGAGCAGTACTTC.

The genes are TRBV20-1 and TRBJ2-7; 8 bases are shared with TRBD2. With V trimmed by 3 bases and J by 1 base, 5 bases remained unmatched. The CDR3 has 14 residues. Germline V gene lookup returns CDR1 DFQATT and CDR2 SNEGSKA (reference sequence). DNA for the CDR3: TGCAGTGCTAGCATCGCGGGGGGATCCTACGAGCAGTACTTC. Translation: CSASIAGGSYEQYF.